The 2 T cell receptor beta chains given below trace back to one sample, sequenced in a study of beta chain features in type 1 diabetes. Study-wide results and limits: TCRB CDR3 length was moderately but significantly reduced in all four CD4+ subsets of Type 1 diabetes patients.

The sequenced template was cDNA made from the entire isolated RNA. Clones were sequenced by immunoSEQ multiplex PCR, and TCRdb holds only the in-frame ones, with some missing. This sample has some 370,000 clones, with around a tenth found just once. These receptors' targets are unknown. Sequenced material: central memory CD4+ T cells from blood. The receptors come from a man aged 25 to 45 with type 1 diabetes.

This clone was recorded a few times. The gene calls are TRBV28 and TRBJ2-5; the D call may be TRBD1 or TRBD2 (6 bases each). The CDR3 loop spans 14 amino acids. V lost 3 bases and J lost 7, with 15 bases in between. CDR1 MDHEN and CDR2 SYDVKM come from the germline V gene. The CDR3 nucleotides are TGTGCCAGCAGTTTTTCCGGGGGCCGGGGGACCCAGTACTTC. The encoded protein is CASSFSGGRGTQYF.

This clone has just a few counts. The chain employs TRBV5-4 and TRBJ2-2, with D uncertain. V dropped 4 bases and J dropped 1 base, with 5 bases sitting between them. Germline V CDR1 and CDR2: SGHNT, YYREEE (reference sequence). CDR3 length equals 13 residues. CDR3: CASSPWNTGELFF. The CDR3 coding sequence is TGTGCCAGCAGCCCCTGGAACACCGGGGAGCTGTTTTTT.